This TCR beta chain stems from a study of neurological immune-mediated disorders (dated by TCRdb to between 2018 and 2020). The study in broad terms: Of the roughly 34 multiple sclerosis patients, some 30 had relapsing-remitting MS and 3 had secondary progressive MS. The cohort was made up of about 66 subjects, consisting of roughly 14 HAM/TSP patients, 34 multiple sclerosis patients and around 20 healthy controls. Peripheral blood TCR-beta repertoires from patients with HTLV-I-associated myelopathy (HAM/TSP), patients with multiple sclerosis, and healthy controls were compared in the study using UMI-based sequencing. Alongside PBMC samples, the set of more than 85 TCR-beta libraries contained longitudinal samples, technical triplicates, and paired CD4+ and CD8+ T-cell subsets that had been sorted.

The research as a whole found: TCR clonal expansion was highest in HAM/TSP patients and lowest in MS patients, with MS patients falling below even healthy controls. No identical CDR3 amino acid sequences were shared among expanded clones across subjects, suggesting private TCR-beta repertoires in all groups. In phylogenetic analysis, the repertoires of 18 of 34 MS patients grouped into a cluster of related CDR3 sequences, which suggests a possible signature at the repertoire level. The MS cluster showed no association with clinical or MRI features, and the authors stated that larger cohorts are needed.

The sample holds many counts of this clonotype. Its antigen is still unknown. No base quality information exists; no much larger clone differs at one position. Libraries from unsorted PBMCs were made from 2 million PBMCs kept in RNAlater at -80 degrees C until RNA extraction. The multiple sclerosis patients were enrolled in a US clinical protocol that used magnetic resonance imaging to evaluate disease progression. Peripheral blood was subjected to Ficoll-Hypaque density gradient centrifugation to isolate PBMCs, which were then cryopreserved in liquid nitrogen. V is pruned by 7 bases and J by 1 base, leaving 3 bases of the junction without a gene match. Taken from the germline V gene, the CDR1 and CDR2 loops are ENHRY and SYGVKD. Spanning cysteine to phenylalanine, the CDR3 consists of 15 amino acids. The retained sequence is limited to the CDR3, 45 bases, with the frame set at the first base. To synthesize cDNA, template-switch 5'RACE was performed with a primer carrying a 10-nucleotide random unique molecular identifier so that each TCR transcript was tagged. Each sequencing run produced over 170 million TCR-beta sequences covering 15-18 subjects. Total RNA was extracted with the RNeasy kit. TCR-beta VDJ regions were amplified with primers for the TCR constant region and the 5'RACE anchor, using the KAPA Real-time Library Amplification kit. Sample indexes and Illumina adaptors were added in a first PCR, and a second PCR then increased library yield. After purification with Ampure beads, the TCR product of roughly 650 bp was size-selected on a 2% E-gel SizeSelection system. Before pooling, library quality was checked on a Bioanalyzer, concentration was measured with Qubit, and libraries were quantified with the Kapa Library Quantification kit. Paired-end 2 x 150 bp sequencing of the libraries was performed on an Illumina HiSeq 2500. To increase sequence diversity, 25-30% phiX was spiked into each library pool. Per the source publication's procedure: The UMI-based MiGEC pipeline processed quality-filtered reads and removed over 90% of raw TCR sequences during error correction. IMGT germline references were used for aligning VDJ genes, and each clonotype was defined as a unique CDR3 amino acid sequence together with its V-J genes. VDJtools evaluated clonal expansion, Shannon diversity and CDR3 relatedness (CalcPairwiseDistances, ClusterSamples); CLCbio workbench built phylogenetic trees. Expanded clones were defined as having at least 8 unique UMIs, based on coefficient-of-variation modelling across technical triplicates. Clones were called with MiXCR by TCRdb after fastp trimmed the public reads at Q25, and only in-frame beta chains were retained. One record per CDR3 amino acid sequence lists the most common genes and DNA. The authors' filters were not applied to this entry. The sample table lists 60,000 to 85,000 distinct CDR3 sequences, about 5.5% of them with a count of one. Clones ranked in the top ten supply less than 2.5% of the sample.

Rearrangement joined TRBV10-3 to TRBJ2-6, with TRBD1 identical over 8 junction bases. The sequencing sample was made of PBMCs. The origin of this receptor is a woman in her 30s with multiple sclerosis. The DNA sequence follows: TGTGCCATCAACGACAGGGGATCTGGGGCCAACGTCCTGACTTTC. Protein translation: CAINDRGSGANVLTF.